Below are 29 T cell receptor beta chains sequenced from a single sample in a study of cytomegalovirus exposure and HLA in healthy donors. The PCR had 60 Vbeta and 13 Jbeta primers. Sequenced by immunoSEQ multiplex PCR; TCRdb stores in-frame clones only, minus some. The data show some 200,000 clones, 76% seen once. Sequencing used PBMCs. Receptors originate from a man between 18 and 29 years old in good health and CMV-seronegative.

The chain employs TRBV29-1 and TRBJ2-7; tentatively, D is TRBD2 (5 bases). Per the germline V gene, CDR1 is SQVTM and CDR2 is ANQGSEA. V gave up 5 bases and J gave up 0 bases, with 8 bases separating them. This CDR3 region has 12 residues. CDR3 amino acids: CSVFGSSYEQYF. The CDR3 DNA is TGCAGCGTTTTTGGGAGCTCCTACGAGCAGTACTTC.

This clone was detected only a few times. The chain is built from TRBV6-1 and TRBJ1-1; the D is unclear. Between the trimmed V and J ends, which lost 4 bases and 0 bases, there was a span of 9 bases. This CDR3 region has 14 residues. Germline V CDR1 and CDR2: MNHNS, SASEGT. The CDR3 protein is CASSVVRLNTEAFF. CDR3 nucleotides: TGTGCCAGCAGTGTGGTCAGATTGAACACTGAAGCTTTCTTT.

The chain recombines TRBV5-4 with TRBJ2-1, with a weak D call TRBD1 (6 bases). The CDR3 contains 17 residues. The ends were cut back, 2 bases at V and 3 bases at J, with 18 bases in the middle. The V gene's germline CDR1 is SGHNT and CDR2 YYREEE (reference sequence). CDR3 coding DNA: TGTGCCAGCAGCTTTCCCACCTCGGACAGCCTCTACAATGAGCAGTTCTTC. It translates to CASSFPTSDSLYNEQFF.

The CDR3 coding sequence is TGTGCCAGCAGCCCCGGGAATTTGGGGGATACGCAGTATTTT. The encoded protein is CASSPGNLGDTQYF. This chain uses TRBV11-1 with TRBJ2-3; tentative D call: TRBD2 (5 bases). There are 14 residues in the CDR3. Trimming stripped 5 bases from V and 6 bases from J, with 15 bases between. CDR1 and CDR2 from the germline V gene are SGHAT and FQDESV (reference sequence).

This rearrangement joins TRBV30 to TRBJ2-3; 9 nucleotides agree with TRBD2. The length of the CDR3 is 16 residues. The trim removed 3 bases at V and 3 bases at J, leaving 10 bases unmatched. CDR1 GTSNPN and CDR2 SVGIG come from the germline V gene (reference sequence). CDR3 in amino acids: CAWREFGSGRTDTQYF. CDR3 DNA sequence: TGTGCCTGGAGAGAGTTTGGTAGCGGGAGAACAGATACGCAGTATTTT.

The rearrangement links TRBV7-9 to TRBJ1-1; a weak D match, TRBD1 (6 bases). V was shortened by 5 bases and J by 0 bases, with 10 bases between the two germline ends. Germline values: CDR1 SEHNR, CDR2 FQNEAQ (reference sequence). The CDR3 covers 14 residues. The CDR3 loop reads CASSLSGVNTEAFF. DNA of the CDR3: TGTGCCAGCAGCCTATCAGGGGTGAACACTGAAGCTTTCTTT.

This clone has more than one count but fewer than ten. This chain joins TRBV29-1 and TRBJ2-3; 13 nucleotides align to TRBD2. The ends lost 6 bases at V and 0 bases at J; junction bases unmatched: 12. This CDR3 has 18 amino acids. The germline V gene encodes CDR1 SQVTM and CDR2 ANQGSEA. The CDR3 spells CSVGLIMGLAGSTDTQYF. The CDR3 nucleotides read TGCAGCGTCGGTCTAATTATGGGACTAGCGGGAAGCACAGATACGCAGTATTTT.

This chain joins TRBV5-4 and TRBJ1-2; D is uncertain. The CDR3 has 14 amino acids. Germline values: CDR1 SGHNT, CDR2 YYREEE (reference sequence). Between the trimmed V and J ends, which lost 0 bases and 5 bases, there was a span of 11 bases. CDR3 coding DNA: TGTGCCAGCAGCTTGGTGGGGAGGTTGTATGGCTACACCTTC. It codes for CASSLVGRLYGYTF.

The chain employs TRBV28 and TRBJ2-7; D is undetermined. Germline V gene sequence: CDR1 MDHEN, CDR2 SYDVKM. Trimming shortened V by 7 bases and J by 2 bases, and 6 bases separated the two germline ends. This CDR3 is 11 amino acids long. CDR3 in DNA: TGTGCCAGCACGAGTACCTACGAGCAGTACTTC. Encoded protein: CASTSTYEQYF.

The rearrangement uses TRBV6-5 and TRBJ2-7, with 10 bases fitting TRBD1. Germline V CDR1 and CDR2: MNHEY, SVGAGI. After removal of 4 bases from V and 3 bases from J, the junction contained 6 bases not matched to a gene. The CDR3 contains 15 residues. The CDR3 spells CASSSRTGGLYEQYF. In DNA form, the CDR3 reads TGTGCCAGCAGTTCCCGGACAGGGGGACTCTACGAGCAGTACTTC.

The V and J genes are TRBV19 and TRBJ2-1, with 11 bases identical to TRBD1. V lost 6 bases, J lost 7 bases, and 5 bases stayed unmatched. Germline values: CDR1 LNHDA, CDR2 SQIVND (reference sequence). CDR3 size: 14 residues. The DNA for the CDR3 is TGTGCCAGTAGAGGACAGGGGGCCTGGAATGAGCAGTTCTTC. As protein: CASRGQGAWNEQFF.

The chain employs TRBV6-1 and TRBJ2-2; 8 nucleotides match TRBD1. Trimming at V came to 2 bases and at J to 3 bases, leaving 5 bases not matched to a gene. This CDR3 spans 16 amino acids. Per germline, CDR1 MNHNS and CDR2 SASEGT. CDR3 protein: CASSERQGKYTGELFF. The CDR3, as DNA: TGTGCCAGCAGTGAACGACAGGGGAAGTACACCGGGGAGCTGTTTTTT.

This clone has a handful of counts. The same CDR3 can be traced to other DNA sequences in this sample. The CDR3 region is CASSPGGTEAFF. CDR3 bases: TGTGCCAGCAGCCCAGGGGGAACTGAAGCTTTCTTT. This sequence joins TRBV6-1 and TRBJ1-1; the match to TRBD1 covers 7 bases. The germline V gene encodes CDR1 MNHNS and CDR2 SASEGT. V shed 6 bases, J shed 5 bases, and the junction held 3 bases outside the gene matches. The CDR3 is 12 residues long.

The chain employs TRBV21-1 and TRBJ1-5; the table's D gene call, TRBD1, was not cross checked with the DNA. TRBV21-1 represents a pseudogene. The CDR3 consists of 15 residues. The CDR3 reads CASSKPDYSNQPQHF. CDR3 nucleotide sequence: TGTGCCAGCAGCAAACCAGATTATAGCAATCAGCCCCAGCATTTT.

This chain uses TRBV2 with TRBJ2-2; 9 bases align to TRBD1. Germline V lookup: CDR1 SNHLY, CDR2 FYNNEI. The junction had 12 bases not matched to a gene; V was cut back by 11 bases and J by 5 bases. CDR3 length: 15 residues. The CDR3 loop is CAVQTQGAGTGELFF. The CDR3 nucleotides are TGTGCCGTACAAACACAGGGGGCGGGGACCGGGGAGCTGTTTTTT. Combining the CDR3 with reference TRBV2 and TRBJ2-2 gives the whole variable domain EPEVTQTPSHQVTQMGQEVILRCVPISNHLYFYWYRQILGQKVEFLVSFYNNEISEKSEIFDDQFSVERPDGSNFTLKIRSTKLEDSAMYFCAVQTQGAGTGELFFGEGSRLTVL.

This chain connects TRBV6-1 to TRBJ1-5; D gene uncertain. The length of the CDR3 is 15 residues. Germline V CDR1 and CDR2: MNHNS, SASEGT. With 3 bases removed from V and 0 bases from J, the gap between germline ends came to 9 bases. The CDR3 nucleotides read TGTGCCAGCAGTGATCCTCCAGATAGCAATCAGCCCCAGCATTTT. It specifies CASSDPPDSNQPQHF.

This clone has more than one count but fewer than ten. The genes are TRBV19 and TRBJ1-5, with TRBD1 matching 11 bases. Germline trimming cut 6 bases from V and 7 bases from J; bases unmatched to any gene: 5. Germline V gives CDR1 LNHDA, CDR2 SQIVND (reference sequence). The CDR3 contains 14 residues. This CDR3 reads CASRWTGGRQPQHF. The CDR3 DNA follows: TGTGCCAGTAGGTGGACAGGGGGCCGGCAGCCCCAGCATTTT.

This chain links TRBV27 with TRBJ2-3, with TRBD2 identical over 9 bases. The CDR3 is 15 residues long. The ends lost 3 bases at V and 7 bases at J; junction bases unmatched: 8. Germline CDR1 MNHEY, CDR2 SMNVEV (reference sequence). CDR3 bases: TGTGCCAGCAGTTTCCTTGGCGGGGGGGCGAATACGCAGTATTTT. This sequence encodes CASSFLGGGANTQYF.

The gene calls are TRBV2 and TRBJ1-3; D might be TRBD1 (5 bases). The V end was cut by 7 bases, the J end by 6 bases, with 13 bases between. This CDR3 comprises 13 residues. The germline gives CDR1 SNHLY, CDR2 FYNNEI. CDR3 amino acids: CASTLGGTNTIYF. The CDR3 DNA is TGTGCCAGCACCTTGGGGGGTACAAACACCATATATTTT.

The rearrangement links TRBV10-3 to TRBJ2-3; tentative D call: TRBD2 (5 bases). The length of the CDR3 is 14 residues. Germline values: CDR1 ENHRY, CDR2 SYGVKD. V was shortened by 2 bases and J by 6 bases, with 12 bases between the two germline ends. Here the CDR3 DNA reads TGTGCCATCAGTGAGCGCTCAATAGCGGATACGCAGTATTTT. It encodes CAISERSIADTQYF.

The chain combines TRBV9 with TRBJ2-1; 12 nucleotides align to TRBD2. The CDR3 extends over 16 amino acids. CDR1 and CDR2 from the germline V gene are SGDLS and YYNGEE. Trimming took 2 bases from V and 6 from J; bases not matched to a gene: 6. This chain's CDR3 is CASSVGLTSGGNEQFF. The CDR3 DNA reads as TGTGCCAGCAGCGTTGGATTGACTAGCGGGGGCAATGAGCAGTTCTTC.

This clone was seen a single time. One end of the junction is discordant with germline, which a read error may explain. This sequence joins TRBV7-9 and TRBJ1-1, with unresolved D. The V gene's germline CDR1 is SEHNR and CDR2 FQNEAQ (reference sequence). The CDR3 totals 12 residues. The chain's CDR3 is CSSSSEDTEAFF. The CDR3 bases are TGTTCCAGCAGCTCTGAGGACACTGAAGCTTTCTTT. Drawing the rest from reference TRBV7-9 and TRBJ1-1, the complete variable domain is DTGVSQNPRHKITKRGQNVTFRCDPISEHNRLYWYRQTLGQGPEFLTYFQNEAQLEKSRLLSDRFSAERPKGSFSTLEIQRTEQGDSAMYLCSSSSEDTEAFFGQGTRLTVV.

The rearrangement uses TRBV9 and TRBJ1-2; 12 nucleotides match TRBD1. CDR3 length: 16 residues. Germline V gene data show CDR1 as SGDLS and CDR2 as YYNGEE. The ends lost 3 bases at V and 7 bases at J; junction bases unmatched: 10. The CDR3 DNA reads as TGTGCCAGCAGCGACCGGGACAGGGGGCTGTCGGGTGGCTACACCTTC. It encodes CASSDRDRGLSGGYTF.

This clone has only a few counts. The V call is TRBV6-6, the J call TRBJ2-7, with 12 nucleotides matching TRBD2. V dropped 5 bases and J dropped 5; count of bases not matched to a gene: 7. Looked up from germline, CDR1 is MNHNY and CDR2 is SVGAGI (reference sequence). The CDR3 is 15 residues long. CDR3 nucleotide sequence: TGTGCCAGCAGTCCTAGCGGGAGGGTTTCAGACGAGCAGTACTTC. Amino acid sequence: CASSPSGRVSDEQYF.

The J gene is TRBJ1-1, the V gene TRBV29-1; a weak D match, TRBD1 (5 bases). The germline CDR1 and CDR2 sequences are SQVTM and ANQGSEA. The CDR3 loop spans 12 amino acids. The germline V and J ends were trimmed by 6 bases and 0 bases, with 8 bases remaining between them. Here the CDR3 reads CSVGHMNTEAFF. The CDR3 bases are TGCAGCGTAGGACATATGAACACTGAAGCTTTCTTT.

This chain connects TRBV4-1 to TRBJ2-5, with a possible D match to TRBD2 (5 bases). The CDR3 consists of 13 residues. V was clipped by 1 base and J by 5 bases, with 8 bases between them. Germline V gene data show CDR1 as MGHRA and CDR2 as YSYEKL. CDR3 bases: TGCGCCAGCAGCCAAGCGGGGTATGAGACCCAGTACTTC. Protein sequence: CASSQAGYETQYF.

This sequence joins TRBV2 and TRBJ2-5; 14 bases are a match to TRBD2. V shed 7 bases, J shed 4 bases, and the junction held 5 bases outside the gene matches. Germline lookup yields CDR1 SNHLY and CDR2 FYNNEI. The CDR3 spans 15 residues. CDR3 sequence reads: CASKGLAGEGETQYF. The CDR3 DNA follows: TGTGCCAGCAAGGGACTAGCGGGAGAGGGAGAGACCCAGTACTTC.

The genes are TRBV28 and TRBJ1-2; a possible D gene is TRBD1 (6 bases). This CDR3 spans 14 amino acids. Looked up from germline, CDR1 is MDHEN and CDR2 is SYDVKM. The V and J ends lost 4 bases and 5 bases respectively, with 14 bases between them. CDR3 in amino acids: CASSYSGVGYGYTF. CDR3 DNA: TGTGCCAGCAGTTACTCAGGGGTAGGGTATGGCTACACCTTC.

The rearrangement links TRBV6-1 to TRBJ2-1; TRBD1 matches at 7 bases. Germline loops: CDR1 MNHNS, CDR2 SASEGT. V gave up 4 bases and J gave up 5 bases; unmatched junction bases: 8. The CDR3 has 15 amino acids. CDR3 amino acids: CASSATGAFNNEQFF. CDR3 nucleotides: TGTGCCAGCAGTGCCACAGGGGCTTTTAACAATGAGCAGTTCTTC.